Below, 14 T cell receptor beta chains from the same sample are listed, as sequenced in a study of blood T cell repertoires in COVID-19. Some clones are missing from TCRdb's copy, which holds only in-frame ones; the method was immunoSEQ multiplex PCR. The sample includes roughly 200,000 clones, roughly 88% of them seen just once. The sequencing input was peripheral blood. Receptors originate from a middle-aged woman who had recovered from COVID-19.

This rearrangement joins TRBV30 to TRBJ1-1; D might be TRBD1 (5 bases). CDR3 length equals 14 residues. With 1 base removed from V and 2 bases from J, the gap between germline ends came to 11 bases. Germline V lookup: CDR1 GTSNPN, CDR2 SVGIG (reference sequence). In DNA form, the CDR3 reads TGTGCCTGGAGTGGGGGACTGGGAAACACTGAAGCTTTCTTT. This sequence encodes CAWSGGLGNTEAFF. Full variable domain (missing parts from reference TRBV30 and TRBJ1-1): SQTIHQWPATLVQPVGSPLSLECTVEGTSNPNLYWYRQAAGRGLQLLFYSVGIGQISSEVPQNLSASRPQDRQFILSSKKLLLSDSGFYLCAWSGGLGNTEAFFGQGTRLTVV.

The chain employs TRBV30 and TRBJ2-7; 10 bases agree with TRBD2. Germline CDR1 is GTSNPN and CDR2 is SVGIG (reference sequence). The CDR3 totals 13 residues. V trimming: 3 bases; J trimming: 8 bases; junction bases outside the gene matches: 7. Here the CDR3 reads CAWSGLAEGKQYF. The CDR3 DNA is TGTGCCTGGAGCGGACTAGCGGAGGGCAAGCAGTACTTC.

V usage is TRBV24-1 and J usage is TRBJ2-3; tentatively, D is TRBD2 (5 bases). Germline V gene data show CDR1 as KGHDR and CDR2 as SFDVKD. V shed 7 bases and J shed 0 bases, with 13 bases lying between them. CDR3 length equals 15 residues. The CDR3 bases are TGTGCCACCAGCGCGACTTCGGGGAGCACAGATACGCAGTATTTT. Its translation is CATSATSGSTDTQYF.

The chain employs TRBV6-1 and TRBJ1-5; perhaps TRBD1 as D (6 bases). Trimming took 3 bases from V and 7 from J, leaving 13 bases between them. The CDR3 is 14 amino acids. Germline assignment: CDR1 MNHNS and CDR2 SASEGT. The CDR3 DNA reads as TGTGCCAGCAGTGAGGTACAGGGAGAGCAGCCCCAGCATTTT. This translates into CASSEVQGEQPQHF.

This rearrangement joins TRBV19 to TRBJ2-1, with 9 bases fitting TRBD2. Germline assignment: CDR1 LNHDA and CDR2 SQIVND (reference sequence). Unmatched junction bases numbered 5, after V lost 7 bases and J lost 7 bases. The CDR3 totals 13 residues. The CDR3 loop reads CASNSGRSNEQFF. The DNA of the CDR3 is TGTGCCAGTAACAGCGGGAGGTCTAATGAGCAGTTCTTC.

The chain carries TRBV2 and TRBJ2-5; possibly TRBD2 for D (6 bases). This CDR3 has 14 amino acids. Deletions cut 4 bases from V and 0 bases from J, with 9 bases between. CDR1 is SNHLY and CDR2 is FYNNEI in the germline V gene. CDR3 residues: CASSVWGDQETQYF. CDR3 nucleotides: TGTGCCAGCAGTGTTTGGGGGGACCAAGAGACCCAGTACTTC.

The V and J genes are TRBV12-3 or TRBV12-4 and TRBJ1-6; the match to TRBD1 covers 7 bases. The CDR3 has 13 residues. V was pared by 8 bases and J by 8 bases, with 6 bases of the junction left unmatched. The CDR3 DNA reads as TGTGCCAGCGGAACAGGGGTTTATTCACCCCTCCACTTT. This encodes CASGTGVYSPLHF.

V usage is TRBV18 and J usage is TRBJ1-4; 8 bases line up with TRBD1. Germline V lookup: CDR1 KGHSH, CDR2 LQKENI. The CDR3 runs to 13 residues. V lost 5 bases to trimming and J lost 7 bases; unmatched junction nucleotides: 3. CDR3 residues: CASSRTGSEKLFF. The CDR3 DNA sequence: TGTGCCAGCTCAAGGACAGGGTCTGAAAAACTGTTTTTT.

CDR3 bases: TGTGCCACCAGGCTCGGACAGGGAAGGTACGAGCAGTACTTC. Amino acids: CATRLGQGRYEQYF. The chain links TRBV6-5 to TRBJ2-7, with TRBD1 matching over 8 bases. Germline CDR1 and CDR2: MNHEY and SVGAGI. The CDR3 is 14 residues long. The J segment lost 4 bases and the V segment lost 10 bases, leaving 12 bases of the junction unmatched.

The CDR3, as DNA: TGTGCCAGCAGCGCTAGACAGGGTTGGCAAGAGACCCAGTACTTC. This translates into CASSARQGWQETQYF. This chain connects TRBV7-9 to TRBJ2-5; TRBD1 matches at 7 bases. Trimming removed 5 bases from V and 2 bases from J; junction bases left unmatched: 8. Germline V gene sequence: CDR1 SEHNR, CDR2 FQNEAQ (reference sequence). CDR3 size: 15 residues. Complete variable domain (other parts from reference TRBV7-9 and TRBJ2-5): DTGVSQNPRHKITKRGQNVTFRCDPISEHNRLYWYRQTLGQGPEFLTYFQNEAQLEKSRLLSDRFSAERPKGSFSTLEIQRTEQGDSAMYLCASSARQGWQETQYFGPGTRLLVL.

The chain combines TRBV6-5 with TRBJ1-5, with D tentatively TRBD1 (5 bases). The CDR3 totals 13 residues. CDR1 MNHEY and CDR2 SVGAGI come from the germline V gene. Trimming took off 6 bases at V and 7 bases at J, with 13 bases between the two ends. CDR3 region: CASRVTAGQPQHF. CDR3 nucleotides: TGTGCCAGCAGGGTGACAGCCGGGCAGCCCCAGCATTTT.

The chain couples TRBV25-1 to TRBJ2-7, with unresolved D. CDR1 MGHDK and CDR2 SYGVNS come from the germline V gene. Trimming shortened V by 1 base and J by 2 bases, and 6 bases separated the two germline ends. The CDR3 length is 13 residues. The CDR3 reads CASSESGAYEQYF. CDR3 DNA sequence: TGTGCCAGCAGTGAATCCGGTGCCTACGAGCAGTACTTC.

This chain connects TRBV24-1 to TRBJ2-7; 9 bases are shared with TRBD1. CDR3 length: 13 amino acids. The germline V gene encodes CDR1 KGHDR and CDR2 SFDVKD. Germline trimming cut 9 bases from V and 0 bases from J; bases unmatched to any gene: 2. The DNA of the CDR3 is TGTGCCACCGGACAGGGGCGCTCCTACGAGCAGTACTTC. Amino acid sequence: CATGQGRSYEQYF.

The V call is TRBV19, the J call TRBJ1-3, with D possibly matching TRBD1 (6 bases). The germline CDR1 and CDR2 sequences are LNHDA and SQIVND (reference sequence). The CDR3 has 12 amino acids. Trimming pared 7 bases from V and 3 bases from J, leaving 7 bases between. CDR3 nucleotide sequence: TGTGCCAGTAACAGGGATGGAAACACCATATATTTT. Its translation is CASNRDGNTIYF.